The clone carrying this TCR beta chain was seen a few times. Its specificity is unknown. Distinct nucleotide sequences in the sample also encode this CDR3. Sequenced material consisted of expressed TCRB transcripts (all of the isolated RNA was reverse transcribed). Produced via immunoSEQ multiplex PCR; TCRdb's table is partial and in-frame only. The repertoire holds hundreds of thousands of clones, 15% seen once, with less than 0.02% in the top ten. The source of the sample is a study of beta chain features in type 1 diabetes. Findings and caveats of the study: There was a moderate but significant shortening of TCRB CDR3s in all four CD4+ subsets of Type 1 diabetes patients.

Germline V gene lookup returns CDR1 LNHNV and CDR2 YYDKDF (reference sequence). Between the trimmed V and J ends, which lost 0 bases and 0 bases, there was a span of 8 bases. CDR3 size: 15 residues. The specimen sequenced was naive CD4+ T cells from blood. The V and J genes are TRBV15 and TRBJ1-1, with D unresolved. This sequence originates from a man between 18 and 35 years old with type 1 diabetes. CDR3 in amino acids: CATSRDPTVNTEAFF. The CDR3 bases are TGTGCCACCAGCAGAGACCCTACAGTGAACACTGAAGCTTTCTTT. Together with reference TRBV15 and TRBJ1-1, the CDR3 gives the full variable domain: DAMVIQNPRYQVTQFGKPVTLSCSQTLNHNVMYWYQQKSSQAPKLLFHYYDKDFNNEADTPDNFQSRRPNTSFCFLDIRSPGLGDTAMYLCATSRDPTVNTEAFFGQGTRLTVV.